There are a few counts of the clone carrying this TCR beta chain. Its specificity is unknown. This specimen belongs to a study of T-cell memory formation after mild COVID-19. General study points: Shrinking CD4+ clones resided mostly in CM and EM, and CD8+ ones in EMRA.

Sample barcodes and UMIs were carried by the TCR alpha and TCR beta cDNA libraries that 5'RACE generated with constant-segment primers. TCRdb re-called the 5' RACE reads through MiXCR, storing one row per CDR3 protein. The sample lists some 100,000 distinct CDR3 sequences; approximately 10% were seen once. The length of the CDR3 is 15 residues. V gave up 3 bases and J gave up 1 base; unmatched junction bases: 1. The germline V gene encodes CDR1 SNHLY and CDR2 FYNNEI. The sequence was collected from a man aged 18 to 35 who had mild COVID-19 (a few samples of this study predate the infection). Cell type and time point are not known. Sequencing was performed on PBMCs or a T cell subset sorted from them (not recorded which). V usage is TRBV2 and J usage is TRBJ2-1; 9 nucleotides agree with TRBD1. The CDR3 bases are TGTGCCAGCAGTGACGGACAGGGGTCCTACAATGAGCAGTTCTTC. It encodes CASSDGQGSYNEQFF.